A single sample is the source of the 20 T cell receptor beta chains below, sequenced in a study of vaccination effects on CD4 cells after COVID-19. Following 10 days of culture, CD4+ T cells were isolated. Each participant was given two doses of one vaccine (BNT162b2 or mRNA-1273). The antigens for these receptors are not known. Clones were sequenced by immunoSEQ multiplex PCR, and TCRdb holds only the in-frame ones, with some missing. The sample consists of roughly 40,000 clones, around two thirds of them appearing once. The material sequenced was CD4+ T cells from PBMCs cultured without peptide, taken after COVID-19 vaccination. These receptors all come from a human donor who received a COVID-19 vaccine.

The genes are TRBV4-1 and TRBJ2-2; no clear D gene. In germline, CDR1 is MGHRA, CDR2 YSYEKL. The CDR3 contains 19 residues. V dropped 2 bases and J dropped 0 bases, with 19 bases sitting between them. The CDR3: CASSQPNPGGETNTGELFF. The CDR3 DNA follows: TGCGCCAGCAGCCAACCTAACCCTGGCGGAGAGACGAACACCGGGGAGCTGTTTTTT.

The genes are TRBV10-3 and TRBJ1-3; 7 positions agree with TRBD1. CDR1 is ENHRY and CDR2 is SYGVKD in the germline V gene. The CDR3 runs 14 residues. Unmatched junction bases numbered 8, after V lost 5 bases and J lost 7 bases. CDR3 sequence reads: CAISHGGTANTIYF. For the CDR3, the DNA is TGTGCCATCAGTCACGGAGGGACAGCGAACACCATATATTTT.

The gene calls are TRBV18 and TRBJ1-1; 7 nucleotides match TRBD1. V was clipped by 0 bases and J by 0 bases; unmatched bases: 7. Germline V gives CDR1 KGHSH, CDR2 LQKENI. The CDR3 extends over 17 amino acids. The CDR3 here is CASSPPNPGGMNTEAFF. Here the CDR3 DNA reads TGTGCCAGCTCACCACCGAACCCAGGGGGTATGAACACTGAAGCTTTCTTT.

The chain recombines TRBV2 with TRBJ2-1; the D gene could be TRBD1 or TRBD2 (5 bases each). V gave up 4 bases and J gave up 0 bases, with 7 bases separating them. This CDR3 comprises 14 residues. Per the germline V gene, CDR1 is SNHLY and CDR2 is FYNNEI. This chain's CDR3 is CASSGGSSYNEQFF. The CDR3 bases are TGTGCCAGCAGTGGGGGGAGCTCCTACAATGAGCAGTTCTTC. Drawing the rest from reference TRBV2 and TRBJ2-1, the complete variable domain is EPEVTQTPSHQVTQMGQEVILRCVPISNHLYFYWYRQILGQKVEFLVSFYNNEISEKSEIFDDQFSVERPDGSNFTLKIRSTKLEDSAMYFCASSGGSSYNEQFFGPGTRLTVL.

The chain recombines TRBV6-6 with TRBJ2-5; 13 bases map to TRBD2. This CDR3 is 16 amino acids long. Germline V gene lookup returns CDR1 MNHNY and CDR2 SVGAGI (reference sequence). V was pared by 8 bases and J by 5 bases, with 11 bases of the junction left unmatched. CDR3 in DNA: TGTGCCAGCGCCGACAGGACTAGCGGGAGCAGGGAGACCCAGTACTTC. Its protein product is CASADRTSGSRETQYF.

The chain is built from TRBV18 and TRBJ2-1; the D gene is possibly TRBD2 (5 bases). This CDR3 has 15 residues. V was trimmed by 1 base and J by 8 bases, leaving 15 bases between them. Germline lookup yields CDR1 KGHSH and CDR2 LQKENI. The CDR3 nucleotides are TGTGCCAGCTCACCACAGGGTTCCCCCGGGGATGAGCAGTTCTTC. It is translated as CASSPQGSPGDEQFF.

The chain couples TRBV11-3 to TRBJ2-1; the match to TRBD1 covers 8 bases. V trimming: 1 base; J trimming: 2 bases; junction bases outside the gene matches: 4. CDR1 and CDR2 from the germline V gene are SGHNT and YENEEA. This CDR3 is built from 16 residues. The CDR3 protein is CASSLGGQVTYNEQFF. The DNA of the CDR3 is TGTGCCAGCAGCTTAGGGGGACAGGTTACCTACAATGAGCAGTTCTTC. Full variable domain (remainder filled in from reference TRBV11-3 and TRBJ2-1): EAGVVQSPRYKIIEKKQPVAFWCNPISGHNTLYWYLQNLGQGPELLIRYENEEAVDDSQLPKDRFSAERLKGVDSTLKIQPAELGDSAVYLCASSLGGQVTYNEQFFGPGTRLTVL.

The rearrangement joins TRBV5-1 to TRBJ2-6; 7 nucleotides match TRBD1. The J segment lost 0 bases and the V segment lost 6 bases, leaving 9 bases of the junction unmatched. This CDR3 is 17 amino acids long. In germline, CDR1 is SGHRS, CDR2 YFSETQ. Here the CDR3 DNA reads TGCGCCAGCACACGGGACAGACTATTCTCTGGGGCCAACGTCCTGACTTTC. This sequence encodes CASTRDRLFSGANVLTF.

This clone was recorded a few times. This chain uses TRBV6-5 with TRBJ2-2; D might be TRBD2 (6 bases). The CDR3 totals 14 residues. CDR1 MNHEY and CDR2 SVGAGI come from the germline V gene. The V and J ends lost 5 bases and 5 bases respectively, with 12 bases between them. CDR3 coding DNA: TGTGCCAGCAGTAGACTAGTAGGGACCGGGGAGCTGTTTTTT. Protein: CASSRLVGTGELFF.

The V and J genes are TRBV7-9 and TRBJ1-5; the D is unclear. This CDR3 spans 17 amino acids. Trimming shortened V by 1 base and J by 6 bases, and 19 bases separated the two germline ends. From germline, CDR1 is SEHNR and CDR2 FQNEAQ (reference sequence). Here the CDR3 reads CASSLDGTLGSTQPQHF. The CDR3 nucleotides read TGTGCCAGCAGCTTAGATGGAACTCTGGGGTCCACTCAGCCCCAGCATTTT.

This clone was picked up one time. The chain couples TRBV6-5 to TRBJ2-7; the match to TRBD1 covers 9 bases. Germline CDR1 is MNHEY and CDR2 is SVGAGI. V shed 4 bases and J 5 bases; nucleotides not matched to a gene: 9. The CDR3 sequence is 15 residues long. The CDR3 here is CASSLQGALRNEQYF. Here the CDR3 DNA reads TGTGCCAGCAGTTTACAGGGGGCGCTCAGAAACGAGCAGTACTTC.

The V gene is TRBV19, the J gene TRBJ2-7; no clear D gene. V lost 0 bases and J lost 3, with 6 bases in between. CDR3 length equals 13 residues. Per germline, CDR1 LNHDA and CDR2 SQIVND (reference sequence). CDR3 in amino acids: CASSIDPGYEQYF. DNA of the CDR3: TGTGCCAGTAGTATAGATCCTGGCTACGAGCAGTACTTC.

The V gene is TRBV24-1, the J gene TRBJ2-2; 8 nucleotides agree with TRBD1. The CDR3 is 17 amino acids. V gave up 5 bases and J gave up 0 bases; unmatched junction bases: 7. The germline V gene encodes CDR1 KGHDR and CDR2 SFDVKD. The CDR3 region is CATSALGQASNTGELFF. CDR3 nucleotides: TGTGCCACCAGTGCCCTGGGACAGGCCTCGAACACCGGGGAGCTGTTTTTT.

V and J are TRBV6-1 and TRBJ1-1; D call uncertain. V gave up 1 base and J gave up 5 bases, with 11 bases separating them. From germline, CDR1 is MNHNS and CDR2 SASEGT. The length of the CDR3 is 14 residues. CDR3 coding DNA: TGTGCCAGCAGTGAAGATTGGGCTGGGACTGAAGCTTTCTTT. Protein: CASSEDWAGTEAFF.

The chain couples TRBV5-8 to TRBJ2-1, with a possible D match to TRBD2 (6 bases). Germline V CDR1 and CDR2: SGHTS, YDEGEE. The V gene lost 3 bases and the J gene lost 0 bases, with 10 bases spanning the gap. The CDR3 has 15 residues. This chain's CDR3 is CASSSSGYSYNEQFF. CDR3 bases: TGTGCCAGCAGCTCGAGCGGGTACTCCTACAATGAGCAGTTCTTC.

The chain joins TRBV15 to TRBJ1-6; 10 bases agree with TRBD1. Trimming cost V 9 bases and J 6 bases; bases outside gene matches: 5. CDR3 size: 14 residues. Germline values: CDR1 LNHNV, CDR2 YYDKDF (reference sequence). The DNA for the CDR3 is TGTGCCACTTCGGGACAGGGGAGTAATTCACCCCTCCACTTT. Protein product: CATSGQGSNSPLHF.

This chain links TRBV6-5 with TRBJ2-1; 10 bases are a match to TRBD1. The germline V gene encodes CDR1 MNHEY and CDR2 SVGAGI. This CDR3 is 15 amino acids long. Germline trimming cut 6 bases from V and 4 bases from J; bases unmatched to any gene: 6. CDR3 amino acids: CASSKPGQGYNEQFF. The CDR3 DNA follows: TGTGCCAGCAGCAAACCGGGACAGGGGTACAATGAGCAGTTCTTC.

The V call is TRBV20-1, the J call TRBJ2-1; 7 nucleotides agree with TRBD2. V lost 3 bases, J lost 0 bases, and 11 bases stayed unmatched. There are 17 residues in the CDR3. Germline loops: CDR1 DFQATT, CDR2 SNEGSKA (reference sequence). The CDR3 protein is CSASQRDHPNSYNEQFF. The CDR3 DNA sequence: TGCAGTGCTAGTCAGCGGGACCATCCAAACTCCTACAATGAGCAGTTCTTC.

The gene calls are TRBV5-4 and TRBJ1-2; weak D call: TRBD1 (6 bases). Trimming cost V 4 bases and J 3 bases, with 16 bases left between them. This CDR3 region has 15 residues. Germline V CDR1 and CDR2: SGHNT, YYREEE (reference sequence). The CDR3 sequence: CASSGGVGEYYGYTF. CDR3 DNA: TGTGCCAGCAGCGGGGGCGTTGGGGAGTACTATGGCTACACCTTC.

This chain links TRBV6-1 with TRBJ1-2, with D perhaps matching TRBD1 (6 bases). V was cut by 2 bases and J by 7 bases, with 11 bases left in between. Germline V lookup: CDR1 MNHNS, CDR2 SASEGT. This CDR3 contains 13 residues. This chain's CDR3 is CASSEISRGGYTF. The CDR3 DNA is TGTGCCAGCAGTGAAATTTCCAGGGGTGGCTACACCTTC.